This TCR beta chain was recorded in a study of cytomegalovirus exposure and HLA in healthy donors. Study results and caveats: The authors reported that TCR beta sequences could predict HLA-A and HLA-B alleles. These predictions were accurate for most subjects in the first cohort.

Trimming left V 6 bases short and J 2 bases short, with 14 bases between. The germline V gene has CDR1 LNHNV and CDR2 YYDKDF (reference sequence). There are 15 residues in the CDR3. A multiplex PCR was run with 60 Vbeta primers and 13 Jbeta primers. Profiling relied on immunoSEQ multiplex PCR, and the TCRdb table lists in-frame clones only, not all of them. This sample has 130,000 or so clones; about 70% occur once, and the top ten carry roughly 2.1%. Notes on this clone: Its antigen remains unknown.

Sequences were obtained from PBMCs. The chain links TRBV15 to TRBJ2-1; weak D call: TRBD2 (5 bases). This TCR was recovered from a middle-aged woman in good health and CMV-seropositive. The CDR3 loop reads CATSNSRRTYNEQFF. CDR3 nucleotides: TGTGCCACCAGTAACTCAAGGAGGACCTACAATGAGCAGTTCTTC.